The present T cell receptor (beta chain) was sequenced within a study of T cells after yellow fever vaccination (dated by TCRdb to about 2019). About the full investigation: The SMART-Seq v4 Ultra Low Input RNA kit was used to prepare libraries from fractions with low cell numbers. Two healthy male donors, one aged 18 to 30 and one aged 30 to 39 years, made up the cohort. Bulk PBMC replicates and cell subsets were isolated from blood drawn at multiple timepoints before and after both primary and secondary immunization. To follow T-cell clones before and after both primary and booster YFV17D yellow fever vaccination, bulk TCR alpha and beta repertoires underwent longitudinal sequencing. Overall study outcomes, separate from this receptor: Compared with the primary T-cell response, the secondary T-cell response was faster but weaker, reaching its peak on day 5 rather than on day 15. Computational filtering was needed because FACS-sorted repertoires could contain abundant contaminating clonotypes from the bulk population. A small fraction of clonotypes showed up in both the CD4 and CD8 compartments, probably as a result of convergent recombination. Because the study included only a couple of donors, the extent to which the findings can be generalized is limited. Most clones expanded after primary vaccination (around 96% of CD4 and 80% to 90% of CD8) were re-detected after the booster, suggesting that broad memory maintenance occurred.

There are 11 amino acids in the CDR3, from cysteine to phenylalanine inclusive. Only the CDR3 part of the read is kept: 33 bases, read in frame from the first base. CDR1 and CDR2 are drawn from the germline V gene: LGHNT, FRNRAP. V loses 2 bases of germline sequence and J loses 6 bases, and the interval between the two ends is 4 bases. Taken with the paper, the label for treatment or condition translates to: live attenuated yellow fever vaccine strain. At every blood-draw timepoint, two biological replicates of bulk PBMCs were collected. A standard Ficoll-Paque protocol was used to isolate PBMCs from peripheral blood. TriZol was used to extract RNA from bulk PBMCs, from CD4 and CD8 fractions, and from dextramer-positive and dextramer-negative fractions. Notes on this clonotype: Which antigen it targets is not known. Base qualities are not recorded, but no much larger clone differs from it by a single base.

TCR cDNA was synthesized by 5'RACE template switching, which introduced a universal primer site and unique molecular identifiers. Priming for cDNA synthesis came from both the TCR alpha and TCR beta constant segments. Libraries were amplified in two PCR steps, with sample barcodes and sequencing adapters added in the second step. Sequencing of libraries was done on Illumina HiSeq 2500 (2x100 bp) or NovaSeq (2x150 bp). The published analysis was carried out like this. Reads were demultiplexed and collapsed into UMI consensus sequences with MIGEC, and V(D)J alignment was performed with MiXCR. Clonotypes responding to the vaccine were identified with edgeR on replicate PBMC samples, with the criteria of FDR below 0.01 and a log2 fold change above 5 up to day 15. Each bulk clonotype received a CD4 or CD8 identity based on whether the sequenced CD4 or CD8 repertoire contained that clonotype at higher abundance. The public reads were quality trimmed at Q25 with fastp and then assembled into clones with MiXCR by TCRdb, keeping productive beta chains. Under each unique CDR3 protein, matching rows form one entry showing the most common genes and DNA. TCRdb, not the authors, supplied the V and J calls. In all, the sample holds some 600,000 distinct CDR3 sequences, and about a sixth of those were seen once. The ten largest clones represent around 15% of the sample.

Sequencing used PBMCs, obtained 4 to 6 days after the first yellow fever vaccination. The rearranged chain carries TRBV12-5 and TRBJ1-1, with the D gene uncertain. The receptor's source is a man younger than 35 who received the YFV17D yellow fever vaccine. The CDR3 loop reads CASGLLSEAFF. The bases read TGTGCTAGTGGTTTGTTGTCTGAAGCTTTCTTT.